The rows below give T cell receptor beta chains drawn from one sample of a study of regulatory T cells in long-lasting Graves disease. TCRdb re-called the multiplex PCR reads with MiXCR, one entry per CDR3 protein. The data contain around 330,000 distinct CDR3 sequences, about a sixth of them singletons. The sample here was peripheral blood mononuclear cells (PBMCs), taken at new diagnosis, from a patient treated with antithyroid drugs. Every receptor here comes from a female donor with Graves disease. The CDR3 runs from the conserved cysteine through the conserved F or W.

v_gene: TRBV29-1; j_gene: TRBJ1-4; CDR3aa: CSAEAGQGAGGTNEKLFF
v_gene: TRBV27; j_gene: TRBJ2-1; CDR3aa: CASSLSGGAALEQFF
v_gene: TRBV2; j_gene: TRBJ2-3; CDR3aa: CASSPGTSGRTADTQYF
v_gene: TRBV2; j_gene: TRBJ1-3; CDR3aa: CASIPWGPGNTIYF
v_gene: TRBV28; j_gene: TRBJ2-7; CDR3aa: CASSPQTGTSGTRTYEQYF
v_gene: TRBV5-1; j_gene: TRBJ2-5; CDR3aa: CASSLGTGGQETQYF
v_gene: TRBV20-1; j_gene: TRBJ2-5; CDR3aa: CSARLAGKETQYF
v_gene: TRBV24-1; j_gene: TRBJ2-1; CDR3aa: CATSDEGGRGEQFF
v_gene: TRBV2; j_gene: TRBJ1-5; CDR3aa: CASSEESYRGKVDSNQPQHF
v_gene: TRBV12-3/TRBV12-4; j_gene: TRBJ2-7; CDR3aa: CASSFTSGSPSYEQYF
v_gene: TRBV7-2; j_gene: TRBJ2-1; CDR3aa: CASSLVWLYNEQFF
v_gene: TRBV27; j_gene: TRBJ2-2; CDR3aa: CASKRGQNTGELFF
v_gene: TRBV2; j_gene: TRBJ2-2; CDR3aa: CASKRDSPTGELFF
v_gene: TRBV6-9; j_gene: TRBJ2-7; CDR3aa: CASSYRQLSSYEQYF
v_gene: TRBV19; j_gene: TRBJ2-3; CDR3aa: CASSSAALDTQYF
v_gene: TRBV19; j_gene: TRBJ2-3; CDR3aa: CASSFSGRFTDTQYF
v_gene: TRBV4-2; j_gene: TRBJ2-1; CDR3aa: CASSQEEPGLAGVGNNEQFF
v_gene: TRBV24-1; j_gene: TRBJ2-2; CDR3aa: CATSELLEGGELFF
v_gene: TRBV28; j_gene: TRBJ2-7; CDR3aa: CASRRRTGGTYEQYF
v_gene: TRBV2; j_gene: TRBJ1-5; CDR3aa: CASSVGTGARQPQHF
v_gene: TRBV6-5; j_gene: TRBJ2-7; CDR3aa: CASSYSRVREQYF
v_gene: TRBV7-2; j_gene: TRBJ1-2; CDR3aa: CASSLGGTGRNYGYTF
v_gene: TRBV11-1; j_gene: TRBJ2-6; CDR3aa: CASSLEFSGANVLTF